This T cell receptor beta chain was observed in a study of sequential checkpoint blockade in melanoma. The CDR3 consists of 15 residues. Germline CDR1 is MNHEY and CDR2 is SMNVEV (reference sequence). V dropped 5 bases and J dropped 3; count of bases not matched to a gene: 6. Regarding treatment: randomized to nivolumab then ipilimumab (arm A) or the reverse (arm B). No patient had prior DNA-damaging chemotherapy. Sorted cells were live CD3+CD8+, lacking CD19 and CD56, from PBMCs. Sequencing was performed with immunoSEQ multiplex PCR; in TCRdb, only in-frame clones are kept and a portion is missing. The sample holds roughly 13,000 clones, under 65% seen once.

The chain has TRBV27 and TRBJ2-7; 11 bases are a match to TRBD2. This sequence originates from a human donor with melanoma. The sample in question was CD8+ T cells sorted from blood (inferred from file names), obtained from a patient given nivolumab and ipilimumab in sequence. CDR3 region: CASSPGTSGIYEQYF. In DNA form, the CDR3 reads TGTGCCAGCAGTCCGGGGACTAGCGGTATCTACGAGCAGTACTTC.